This T cell receptor (beta chain) was identified during a study of T cells after yellow fever vaccination. Study observations and caveats: Most primary-vaccination clones reappeared after the booster (more than 95% CD4, 88% CD8). Relatively few clonotypes were ones that appeared in both CD4 and CD8 compartments.

This clonotype has a count of ten or more. Its cognate antigen is unknown. In making TCR cDNA, 5'RACE template switching added a universal primer site and UMIs to it. In TCRdb, the 5' RACE reads were re-called with MiXCR into one record per CDR3 protein. The sample carries some 600,000 distinct CDR3 sequences, around 12% recorded once. Trimming left V 1 base short and J 10 bases short, with 11 bases between. The CDR3 is 14 amino acids. CDR1 is LGHNA and CDR2 is YSLEER in the germline V gene. Source: PBMCs, taken on the day of the yellow fever booster vaccination. This sequence joins TRBV4-3 and TRBJ1-6, with D unclear. The clonotype was recovered from a man aged 30 to 45 who received the YFV17D yellow fever vaccine. In DNA form, the CDR3 reads TGCGCCAGCAGCCAAGGCCGAAGAAGCTCACCCCTCCACTTT. Protein sequence: CASSQGRRSSPLHF.